These 17 T cell receptor beta chains were all obtained from the same sample, sequenced in a study of molecular identifiers for immune sequencing clone quantification. TCRdb re-called the PCR reads with MiXCR, one entry per CDR3 protein. This table holds some 580,000 distinct CDR3 sequences, about 25% found once. Specimen: naive CD8+ T cells from blood, with Jurkat cell RNA spiked in. Specified subset: FACS-sorted CD8+CD4-CCR7+CD45RA+ naive T cells. The origin of the receptors is a human donor in good health. Some libraries in this study had Jurkat cell RNA spiked in.

This clonotype has at least ten counts. The chain couples TRBV7-9 to TRBJ2-7; either TRBD1 or TRBD2 may fit D (5 bases each). This CDR3 comprises 15 residues. CDR1 SEHNR and CDR2 FQNEAQ come from the germline V gene (reference sequence). Trimming stripped 5 bases from V and 0 bases from J, with 14 bases between. The CDR3 DNA is TGTGCCAGCAGCCCCCGGGACCCGAGCTCCTACGAGCAGTACTTC. The encoded protein is CASSPRDPSSYEQYF.

This clonotype has a count of ten or more. The chain employs TRBV7-6 and TRBJ1-6; possibly TRBD1 for D (6 bases). The length of the CDR3 is 17 residues. V was clipped by 4 bases and J by 1 base, with 14 bases between them. CDR1 is SGHVS and CDR2 is FNYEAQ in the germline V gene. The CDR3 DNA is TGTGCCAGCAGCTCAGAGGGGGGTTGGTCCTATAATTCACCCCTCCACTTT. It codes for CASSSEGGWSYNSPLHF.

As to this clonotype: This clone may be a read error of a much larger clone one base away. The CDR3 sequence is CASSEFSGLDGQYF. CDR3 DNA sequence: TGTGCCAGCAGTGAATTCTCAGGGTTGGACGGGCAGTACTTC. V gene TRBV25-1 combines with J gene TRBJ2-7; D possibly corresponds to TRBD1 (5 bases). Germline CDR1 and CDR2: MGHDK and SYGVNS. The CDR3 contains 14 residues. V dropped 1 base and J dropped 9 bases, with 16 bases sitting between them.

As for this clonotype: This may arise from a read error, as a much more abundant clone is one base away. The gene calls are TRBV19 and TRBJ1-1; D ambiguous. V was trimmed by 6 bases and J by 6 bases, leaving 8 bases between them. Germline V CDR1 and CDR2: LNHDA, SQIVND (reference sequence). The CDR3 extends over 11 amino acids. As DNA, the CDR3 is TGTGCCAGTAGAGGTGAGTCTGAAGCTTTCTTT. Its protein product is CASRGESEAFF.

Concerning this clonotype itself: The junction shows a germline mismatch at one end, possibly a read error. The rearrangement links TRBV28 to TRBJ1-1; D may be TRBD1 (5 bases). Looked up from germline, CDR1 is MDHEN and CDR2 is SYDVKM. The CDR3 spans 13 residues. The CDR3 loop reads CTSSLDRNTEAFF. In DNA, the CDR3 is TGTACCAGCAGTTTAGACAGGAACACTGAAGCTTTCTTT.

This clonotype has just a few counts. A much larger clonotype is one base distant, so this may be a read error. The rearrangement links TRBV4-1 to TRBJ2-7, with D perhaps being TRBD1 or TRBD2 (5 bases each). Germline CDR1 reads MGHRA; CDR2 reads YSYEKL. This CDR3 has 14 amino acids. Written as DNA, the CDR3 is TGCGCCAGCAGCCCCGGGACCGCGCACTACGGGCAGTACTTC. This sequence encodes CASSPGTAHYGQYF.

V is TRBV27 and J is TRBJ2-7, with D maybe TRBD1 (6 bases). V lost 3 bases, J lost 1 base, and 10 bases lay in between. Germline CDR1 MNHEY, CDR2 SMNVEV (reference sequence). The CDR3 spans 14 residues. CDR3 sequence (DNA): TGTGCCAGCAGTTTTTCGGGGACATCCTACGAGCAGTACTTC. It specifies CASSFSGTSYEQYF.

This clonotype was observed at least ten times. The chain recombines TRBV4-1 with TRBJ1-1; TRBD1 might be the D (6 bases). V lost 0 bases and J 7 bases, leaving 18 bases between the germline ends. The CDR3 loop spans 16 amino acids. Germline assignment: CDR1 MGHRA and CDR2 YSYEKL. The CDR3 region has the DNA TGCGCCAGCAGCCAAGAAGCGAGGACAGCCAGCTATGAAGCTTTCTTT. It codes for CASSQEARTASYEAFF.

Turning to this clonotype: This clone may be a read error of a much larger clone one base away. V usage is TRBV27 and J usage is TRBJ2-7; 12 nucleotides align to TRBD2. Germline CDR1 reads MNHEY; CDR2 reads SMNVEV (reference sequence). V was pared by 8 bases and J by 1 base, with 6 bases of the junction left unmatched. This CDR3 region has 15 residues. The CDR3 loop reads CASGGGLAGSYEQYF. The CDR3 DNA follows: TGTGCCAGCGGGGGCGGACTAGCGGGGTCCTACGAGCAGTACTTC.

This clonotype was observed a few times. The chain couples TRBV19 to TRBJ2-7, with 8 bases matching TRBD1. The CDR3 runs to 16 residues. Per the germline V gene, CDR1 is LNHDA and CDR2 is SQIVND (reference sequence). Trimming at V came to 5 bases and at J to 3 bases, leaving 12 bases not matched to a gene. CDR3 protein: CASSAQDRTGHYEQYF. The CDR3 bases are TGTGCCAGTAGTGCCCAGGATCGGACAGGGCACTACGAGCAGTACTTC.

Comments on this clonotype: A much larger clone lies a single base off, so this may be a read error. The final CDR3 position lacks the conserved phenylalanine or tryptophan, pointing to a likely read error. The gene calls are TRBV12-3 or TRBV12-4 and TRBJ2-5; the match to TRBD2 covers 8 bases. Germline trimming cut 6 bases from V and 4 bases from J; bases unmatched to any gene: 13. The CDR3 runs to 16 residues. The CDR3 loop is CASSLLPGSGGETQYL. For the CDR3, the DNA is TGTGCCAGCAGCCTCCTCCCGGGGAGCGGGGGAGAGACCCAGTACCTC.

This clonotype was seen only a few times. This chain links TRBV6-2 or TRBV6-3 with TRBJ2-7; a possible D gene is TRBD1 (6 bases). V was shortened by 7 bases and J by 5 bases, with 12 bases between the two germline ends. CDR3 length: 12 residues. Germline V CDR1 and CDR2: MNHEY, SVGEGT. This CDR3 reads CASTNRVDEQYF. The DNA for the CDR3 is TGTGCCAGCACTAACAGGGTCGACGAGCAGTACTTC.

This clonotype was counted at least ten times. This chain connects TRBV5-4 to TRBJ1-1; D is unresolved. Germline values: CDR1 SGHNT, CDR2 YYREEE (reference sequence). The CDR3 runs to 15 residues. Trimming removed 1 base from V and 5 bases from J, with 15 bases in between. CDR3 coding DNA: TGTGCCAGCAGCTTGTTTGGAGAAGGAGGAACTGAAGCTTTCTTT. Its translation is CASSLFGEGGTEAFF.

The J gene is TRBJ1-6, the V gene TRBV19; 9 bases map to TRBD1. The CDR3 covers 15 residues. CDR1 is LNHDA and CDR2 is SQIVND in the germline V gene (reference sequence). Trimming cost V 5 bases and J 8 bases; bases outside gene matches: 7. The DNA of the CDR3 is TGTGCCAGTAGTGCCTCGACAGGGGGTGATTCACCCCTCCACTTT. Translating gives CASSASTGGDSPLHF.

This clonotype was detected ten times or more. The chain employs TRBV5-1 and TRBJ1-1; D is unresolved. CDR3 length: 15 amino acids. Germline values: CDR1 SGHRS, CDR2 YFSETQ. The V end lost 3 bases, the J end lost 0 bases, and 12 bases lay between the germline ends. In DNA form, the CDR3 reads TGCGCCAGCAGCTGGTCGGGTTCCATGAACACTGAAGCTTTCTTT. Translated: CASSWSGSMNTEAFF.

V usage is TRBV6-2 or TRBV6-3 and J usage is TRBJ1-2; D is unresolved. CDR1 MNHEY and CDR2 SVGEGT come from the germline V gene. This CDR3 has 13 residues. V was shortened by 0 bases and J by 5 bases, with 7 bases between the two germline ends. This CDR3 is CASSYSAAYGYTF. Here the CDR3 DNA reads TGTGCCAGCAGTTACTCGGCAGCTTATGGCTACACCTTC.

The V and J genes are TRBV5-1 and TRBJ2-3, with 7 bases that match TRBD2. V trimming: 1 base; J trimming: 0 bases; junction bases outside the gene matches: 20. CDR1 and CDR2 from the germline V gene are SGHRS and YFSETQ. The CDR3 is 21 residues long. CDR3 loop: CASSLPKLSGRTSPSTDTQYF. DNA of the CDR3: TGCGCCAGCAGCTTGCCGAAACTTAGCGGGCGGACCTCCCCTAGCACAGATACGCAGTATTTT.